The clone carrying this T cell receptor (beta chain) has just a few counts. Its matching antigen is unknown. The data are from a study of T-cell memory formation after mild COVID-19. Study summary: TCR clusters showed largely donor specificity.

Germline CDR1 and CDR2: SEHNR and FQNEAQ (reference sequence). V lost 4 bases to trimming and J lost 3 bases, with 15 bases between them. CDR3 size: 15 residues. TCRdb independently ran MiXCR on the 5' RACE reads; one entry per CDR3 protein. The top ten clones hold 8.4% of a sample with 550,000 to 600,000 distinct CDR3 sequences, roughly a fifth of them seen once. Study-level findings and limits: CD4+ bias marked clones expanding day 15 to 37, unlike balanced contracting clones. Among CD4+ contracting clones, most were CM and EM, and CD8+ ones EMRA.

J is TRBJ1-1 and V is TRBV7-9, with D tentatively TRBD1 (5 bases). Sequenced material: PBMCs or a T cell subset sorted from them (not recorded which). The clonotype was recovered from an adult woman who had mild COVID-19 (a few samples of this study predate the infection). Cell type and time point are not known. The CDR3 is CASSSGGSTHTEAFF. Written as DNA, the CDR3 is TGTGCCAGCAGCTCCGGGGGGAGTACTCACACTGAAGCTTTCTTT. The whole variable domain, remainder taken from reference TRBV7-9 and TRBJ1-1, is DTGVSQNPRHKITKRGQNVTFRCDPISEHNRLYWYRQTLGQGPEFLTYFQNEAQLEKSRLLSDRFSAERPKGSFSTLEIQRTEQGDSAMYLCASSSGGSTHTEAFFGQGTRLTVV.